This T cell receptor (beta chain) was sequenced in a study of tumor-infiltrating lymphocytes in primary liver carcinoma. Study as a whole: All patients, whether men or women, fell within 30 to 69 years of age.

The CDR3 sequence is 17 residues long. Starting material for RNA and DNA co-extraction consisted of about 20-32 mg of unsorted bulk tissue. Remarks on this clonotype: Its specificity is unknown. The junction departs from the called germline gene at one end, perhaps through a read error.

With around 490 ng total RNA as template and a constant-region primer, TCR beta cDNA was made. For TCR beta, libraries were produced by three nested multiplex PCR rounds using slightly modified ARM-PCR. Two initial PCR rounds of about 10 cycles each paired TRBV1-TRBV30 forward primers with a C-beta reverse primer. A single record per CDR3 protein comes from TCRdb applying MiXCR to the multiplex PCR reads. The sample yields 55,000 or so distinct CDR3 sequences, just over 70% seen once. Study results and caveats: A significantly higher top-250-clone fraction was found in tumors than in blood (p = 0.039). The study found tumor-adjacent and tumor-blood pairs overlapped less than tumor region pairs. Researchers report that only about 8-24% of top clones turned up in all five tumor regions.

The genes are TRBV12-3 or TRBV12-4 and TRBJ2-2; no clear D gene. The sample taken for sequencing was liver tumor tissue from sampling region 2. Subset here: tumor region T2, inferior pole. The sequence derives from a man between 40 and 49 years old with primary liver carcinoma and hepatitis B virus infection. The CDR3 DNA follows: TGTACCAGCAGTTTCCGGCCACTTTCTACCCAGACCAGGGAGCTGTTTTTT. Protein: CTSSFRPLSTQTRELFF.